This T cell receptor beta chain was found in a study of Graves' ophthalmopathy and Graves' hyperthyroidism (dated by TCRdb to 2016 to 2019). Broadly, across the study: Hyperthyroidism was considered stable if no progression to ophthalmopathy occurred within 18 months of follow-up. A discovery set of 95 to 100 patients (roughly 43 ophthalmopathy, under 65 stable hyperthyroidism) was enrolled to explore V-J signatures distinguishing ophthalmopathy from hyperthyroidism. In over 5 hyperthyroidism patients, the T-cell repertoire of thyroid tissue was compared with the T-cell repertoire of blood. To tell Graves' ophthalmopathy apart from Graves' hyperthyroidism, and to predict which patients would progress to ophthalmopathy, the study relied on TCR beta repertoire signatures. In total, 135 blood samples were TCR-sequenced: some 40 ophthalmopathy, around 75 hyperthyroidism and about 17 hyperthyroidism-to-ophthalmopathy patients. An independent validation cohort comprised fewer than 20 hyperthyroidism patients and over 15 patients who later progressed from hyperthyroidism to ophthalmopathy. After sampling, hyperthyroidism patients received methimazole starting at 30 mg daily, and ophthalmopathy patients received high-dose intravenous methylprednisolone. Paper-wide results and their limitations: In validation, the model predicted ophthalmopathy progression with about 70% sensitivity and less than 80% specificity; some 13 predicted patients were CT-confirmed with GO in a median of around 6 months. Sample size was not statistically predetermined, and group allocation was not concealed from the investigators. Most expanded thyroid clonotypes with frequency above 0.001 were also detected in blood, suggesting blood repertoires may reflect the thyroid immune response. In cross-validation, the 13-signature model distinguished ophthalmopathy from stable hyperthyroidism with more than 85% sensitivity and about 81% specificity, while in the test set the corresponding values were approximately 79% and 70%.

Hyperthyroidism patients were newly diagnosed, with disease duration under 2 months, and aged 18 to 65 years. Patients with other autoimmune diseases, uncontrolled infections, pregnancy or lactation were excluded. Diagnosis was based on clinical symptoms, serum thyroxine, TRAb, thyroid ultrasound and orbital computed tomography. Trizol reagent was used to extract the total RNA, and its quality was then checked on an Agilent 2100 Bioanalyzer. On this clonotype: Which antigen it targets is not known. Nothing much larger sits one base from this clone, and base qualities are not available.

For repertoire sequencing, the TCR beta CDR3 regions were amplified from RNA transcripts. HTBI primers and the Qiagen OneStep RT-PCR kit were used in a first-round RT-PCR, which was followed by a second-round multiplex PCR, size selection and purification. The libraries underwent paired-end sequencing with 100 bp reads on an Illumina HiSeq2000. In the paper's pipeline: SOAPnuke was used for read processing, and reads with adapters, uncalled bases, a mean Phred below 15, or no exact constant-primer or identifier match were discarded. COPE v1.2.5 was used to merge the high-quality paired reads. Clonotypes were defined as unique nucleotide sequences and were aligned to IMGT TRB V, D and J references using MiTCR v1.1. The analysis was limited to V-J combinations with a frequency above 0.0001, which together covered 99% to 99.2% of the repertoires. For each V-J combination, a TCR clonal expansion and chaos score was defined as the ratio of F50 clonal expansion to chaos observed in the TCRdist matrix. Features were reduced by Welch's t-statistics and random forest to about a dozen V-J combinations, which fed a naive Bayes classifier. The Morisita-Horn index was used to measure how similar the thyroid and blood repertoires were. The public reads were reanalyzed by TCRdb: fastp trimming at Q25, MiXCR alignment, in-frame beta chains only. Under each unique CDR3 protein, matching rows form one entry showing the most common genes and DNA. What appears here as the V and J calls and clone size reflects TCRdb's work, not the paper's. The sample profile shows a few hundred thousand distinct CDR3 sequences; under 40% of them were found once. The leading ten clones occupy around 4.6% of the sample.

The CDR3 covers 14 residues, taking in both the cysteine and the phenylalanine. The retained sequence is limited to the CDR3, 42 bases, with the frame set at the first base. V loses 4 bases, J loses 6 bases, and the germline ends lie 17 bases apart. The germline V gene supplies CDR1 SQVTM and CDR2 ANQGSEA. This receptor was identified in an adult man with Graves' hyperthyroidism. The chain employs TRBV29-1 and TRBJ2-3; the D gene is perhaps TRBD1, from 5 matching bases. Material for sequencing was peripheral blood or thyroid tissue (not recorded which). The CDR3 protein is CSVGTQGPRDTQYF. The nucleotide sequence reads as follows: TGCAGCGTTGGGACACAAGGACCCAGGGATACGCAGTATTTT.